The 8 T cell receptor beta chains below were found in one sample sequenced in a study of blood T cells in healthy people across ages. The use of a sample-barcoded 5' primer and a J-beta primer mix characterized a second PCR of roughly 6 to 11 cycles. TCRdb independently ran MiXCR on the 5' RACE reads; one entry per CDR3 protein. This sample has approximately 490,000 distinct CDR3 sequences, with less than 25% found just once. This same sample was also part of a study on T cells of mothers and their children.

The specimen was blood. The receptors were gathered from a boy between 10 and 17 years old in good health.

This chain uses TRBV7-3 with TRBJ2-2, with TRBD1 identical over 7 bases. The CDR3 totals 16 residues. J was trimmed by 6 bases and V by 5 bases; bases with no gene match: 12. Germline CDR1 is SGHTA and CDR2 is FQGTGA. This chain's CDR3 is CASSPRSTGTPGELFF. CDR3 nucleotide sequence: TGTGCCAGCAGCCCACGCTCGACAGGGACCCCCGGGGAGCTGTTTTTT.

The gene calls are TRBV24-1 and TRBJ2-5, with D tentatively TRBD1 (6 bases). Per the germline V gene, CDR1 is KGHDR and CDR2 is SFDVKD. The length of the CDR3 is 15 residues. Trimming shortened V by 3 bases and J by 6 bases, and 16 bases separated the two germline ends. CDR3 region: CATSDPRQVRQTQYF. The DNA for the CDR3 is TGTGCCACCAGTGATCCCAGACAGGTTCGACAGACCCAGTACTTC.

In regard to this clonotype: A read error may explain this, as a much larger clone is one base away. The chain couples TRBV5-1 to TRBJ2-1; 7 bases are a match to TRBD1. Unmatched junction bases numbered 4, after V lost 4 bases and J lost 0 bases. The V gene's germline CDR1 is SGHRS and CDR2 YFSETQ. The CDR3 runs 15 residues. For the CDR3, the DNA is TGCGCCAGCAGCGTGACAGGGTCCTCCTACAATGAGCAGTTCTTC. Translating gives CASSVTGSSYNEQFF.

The chain uses TRBV6-5 and TRBJ1-1, with 7 bases aligning to TRBD1. After removal of 5 bases from V and 4 bases from J, the junction contained 7 bases not matched to a gene. Germline assignment: CDR1 MNHEY and CDR2 SVGAGI. The CDR3 contains 14 residues. DNA of the CDR3: TGTGCCAGCAGTCCCATACGACAGGGCACTGAAGCTTTCTTT. Its translation: CASSPIRQGTEAFF.

This clonotype was picked up a small number of times. Given the absence of the conserved phenylalanine or tryptophan at the CDR3 end, a read error is likely. The genes are TRBV4-3 and TRBJ2-1, with TRBD1 matching 7 bases. V gave up 3 bases and J gave up 12 bases; unmatched junction bases: 11. Germline V gives CDR1 LGHNA, CDR2 YSLEER. This CDR3 spans 14 amino acids. This chain's CDR3 is CASSQGAGGHGQFV. DNA for the CDR3: TGCGCCAGCAGCCAGGGGGCAGGGGGACACGGGCAGTTCGTC.

The J gene is TRBJ2-3, the V gene TRBV6-4; 9 bases fit TRBD2. The CDR3 has 15 residues. J was trimmed by 0 bases and V by 7 bases; bases with no gene match: 5. In germline, CDR1 is MRHNA, CDR2 SNTAGT. CDR3 sequence reads: CASNETSGSTDTQYF. The CDR3 region has the DNA TGTGCCAGCAATGAAACTAGCGGGAGCACAGATACGCAGTATTTT.

The rearrangement joins TRBV28 to TRBJ2-5; no reliable D call. From germline, CDR1 is MDHEN and CDR2 SYDVKM. V dropped 5 bases and J dropped 6 bases, with 10 bases sitting between them. The CDR3 loop spans 12 amino acids. DNA of the CDR3: TGTGCCAGCAGTAAGGAGCTGAAGACCCAGTACTTC. This translates into CASSKELKTQYF. The full variable domain, in which reference TRBV28 and TRBJ2-5 provide the parts outside the CDR3, is DVKVTQSSRYLVKRTGEKVFLECVQDMDHENMFWYRQDPGLGLRLIYFSYDVKMKEKGDIPEGYSVSREKKERFSLILESASTNQTSMYLCASSKELKTQYFGPGTRLLVL.

The genes are TRBV4-3 and TRBJ1-2, with 8 bases identical to TRBD1. CDR1 is LGHNA, CDR2 YSLEER, per germline. V shed 1 base and J 6 bases; nucleotides not matched to a gene: 4. This CDR3 contains 14 residues. The CDR3 reads CASSQVDRGNGYTF. CDR3 DNA sequence: TGCGCCAGCAGCCAAGTCGACAGGGGTAATGGCTACACCTTC.